This T cell receptor (beta chain) was recovered during a study of CD8 T cells in ankylosing spondylitis. Findings and limits, study-wide: Disease-linked clones were reportedly significantly enriched in matched ankylosing spondylitis synovial fluid. Apparently characteristic of ankylosing spondylitis blood was a TCR beta motif (under ten highly homologous variants).

Preparation of TCR beta libraries was done by quantitative 5'-RACE with molecular barcodes. TCRdb re-derived calls from the 5' RACE reads in MiXCR, one entry per CDR3 protein. Among roughly 220,000 distinct CDR3 sequences, about 17% were seen once, and the ten largest hold about 42%. Concerning this clonotype itself: Its antigen is as yet unknown.

V was cut by 2 bases and J by 7 bases, with 9 bases left in between. Germline V gene data show CDR1 as ENHRY and CDR2 as SYGVKD. There are 14 residues in the CDR3. What was sequenced was blood, either unsorted or a sorted T cell fraction (not recorded which). The clonotype comes from a male donor with ankylosing spondylitis. This chain links TRBV10-3 with TRBJ1-6; D is undetermined. CDR3 region: CAISEGEGNSPLHF. In DNA form, the CDR3 reads TGTGCCATCAGTGAGGGGGAAGGGAATTCACCCCTCCACTTT.